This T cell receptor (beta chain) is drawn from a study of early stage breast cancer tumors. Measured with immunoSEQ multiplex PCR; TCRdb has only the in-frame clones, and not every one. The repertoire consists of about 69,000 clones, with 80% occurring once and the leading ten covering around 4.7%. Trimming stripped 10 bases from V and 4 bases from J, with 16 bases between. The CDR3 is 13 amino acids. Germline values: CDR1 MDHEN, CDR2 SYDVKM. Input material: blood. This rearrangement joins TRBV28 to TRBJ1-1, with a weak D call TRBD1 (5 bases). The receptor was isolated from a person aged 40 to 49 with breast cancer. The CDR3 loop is CATGAAAGTEAFF. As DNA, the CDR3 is TGTGCCACCGGGGCAGCGGCCGGCACTGAAGCTTTCTTT.